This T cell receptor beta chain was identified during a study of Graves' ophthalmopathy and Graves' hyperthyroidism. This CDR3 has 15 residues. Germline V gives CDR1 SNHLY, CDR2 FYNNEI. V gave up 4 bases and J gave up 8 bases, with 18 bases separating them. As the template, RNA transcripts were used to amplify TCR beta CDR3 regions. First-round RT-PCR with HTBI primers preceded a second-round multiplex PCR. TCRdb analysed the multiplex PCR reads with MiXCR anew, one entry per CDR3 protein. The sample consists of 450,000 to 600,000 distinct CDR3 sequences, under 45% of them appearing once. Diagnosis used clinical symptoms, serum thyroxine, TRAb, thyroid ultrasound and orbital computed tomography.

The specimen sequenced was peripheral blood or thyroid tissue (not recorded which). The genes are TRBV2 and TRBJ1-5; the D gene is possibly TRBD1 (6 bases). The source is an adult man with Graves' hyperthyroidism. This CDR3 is CASSATLSGVEPQHF. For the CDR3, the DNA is TGTGCCAGCAGTGCGACCCTGTCAGGGGTTGAGCCCCAGCATTTT.